What follows is one T cell receptor (beta chain) and its context. Sequenced by immunoSEQ multiplex PCR; TCRdb stores in-frame clones only, minus some. Of roughly 300,000 clones detected, approximately 82% appear once; the ten largest clones hold approximately 1.3%. This record comes from a study of blood T cell repertoires in COVID-19. Sample: peripheral blood. The source is a woman aged 45-60 years with acute or convalescent COVID-19.

The CDR3 sequence is CASSPRTHRALIRTDTQYF. CDR3 DNA sequence: TGTGCCAGCAGCCCCCGTACTCACAGGGCCCTTATTCGCACAGATACGCAGTATTTT. The V gene is TRBV21-1, the J gene TRBJ2-3; the tabulated D call, TRBD1, remains unverified against the DNA. TRBV21-1 is assigned pseudogene status. This CDR3 contains 19 residues.